This T cell receptor beta chain is from a study of blood T cells in healthy people across ages. CDR1 and CDR2 from the germline V gene are SGHRS and YFSETQ. V was cut by 7 bases and J by 4 bases, with 11 bases left in between. This CDR3 comprises 13 residues. Study-level findings and limits: In these data, TCR beta diversity tracked strongly with naive T cell percentage.

Remarks on this clonotype: Its antigen remains unknown.

Ranging in age from about 6 to 90, the donors were healthy Caucasian individuals from Russia. For the second PCR, which ran for about 6 to 11 cycles, a sample-barcoded 5' primer and a J-beta primer mix were used. TCRdb re-called the 5' RACE reads with MiXCR, one entry per CDR3 protein. Of 600,000 or so distinct CDR3 sequences in the sample, approximately 30% were seen once. The clonotype was recovered from an elderly woman in good health. The gene calls are TRBV5-1 and TRBJ1-4; perhaps TRBD1 as D (6 bases). The specimen sequenced was blood. The DNA for the CDR3 is TGCGCCAGCGGCAGGGGTGGTAATGAAAAACTGTTTTTT. It yields the protein CASGRGGNEKLFF.